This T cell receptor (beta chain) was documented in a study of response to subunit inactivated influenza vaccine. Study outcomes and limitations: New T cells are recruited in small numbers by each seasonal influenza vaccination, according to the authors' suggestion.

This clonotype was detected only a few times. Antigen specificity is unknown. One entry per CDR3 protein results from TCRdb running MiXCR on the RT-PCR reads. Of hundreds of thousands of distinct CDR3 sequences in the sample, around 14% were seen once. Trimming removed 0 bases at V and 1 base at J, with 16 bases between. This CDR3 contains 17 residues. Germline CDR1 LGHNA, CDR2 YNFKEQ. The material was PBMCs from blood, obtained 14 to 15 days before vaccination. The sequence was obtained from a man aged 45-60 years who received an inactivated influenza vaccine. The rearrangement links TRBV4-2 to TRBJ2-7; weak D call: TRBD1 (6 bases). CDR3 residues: CASSQDLVRTGSYEQYF. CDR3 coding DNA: TGTGCCAGCAGCCAAGATCTTGTTCGAACAGGGTCCTACGAGCAGTACTTC.